Sequencing of this T cell receptor (beta chain) was carried out in a study of regulatory T cells in long-lasting Graves disease. Study background: Those Graves' patients who were newly diagnosed had been on antithyroid drugs under 3 months. Study-wide findings and caveats: TRBV28 was favored in persistent disease, as were TRBJ1-2 and TRBJ2-5.

About this clonotype itself: Antigen: not known. A much larger clone differs from this one at a single base, so this may be a read error. The CDR3 end shows no conserved phenylalanine or tryptophan, and so a read error is likely.

CDR3 size: 17 residues. In germline, CDR1 is MRHNA, CDR2 SNTAGT. The J segment lost 3 bases and the V segment lost 11 bases, leaving 16 bases of the junction unmatched. CDR3-region Arm-PCR and iRepertoire HTBI primers produced the TCR beta libraries. TCRdb analysed the multiplex PCR reads with MiXCR anew, one entry per CDR3 protein. The sample has 450,000 to 700,000 distinct CDR3 sequences, roughly 12% seen once. The time point here: newly diagnosed GD, antithyroid drugs for less than 3 months. PBMCs provided the RNA from which the TCR library was made. These data were also filed under a second study, of T cells in Graves' hyperthyroidism and ophthalmopathy. That study adds: Orbital computed tomography, thyroid ultrasound, serum thyroxine and TRAb, and clinical symptoms together informed the diagnoses. In the first-round RT-PCR of the TCR CDR3, the HTBI primer set was used.

The sequence was collected from a man between 25 and 39 years old with Graves disease. The chain links TRBV6-4 to TRBJ2-3, with 11 bases matching TRBD2. The specimen comprised peripheral blood mononuclear cells (PBMCs), sampled at new diagnosis, from a patient treated with antithyroid drugs. For the CDR3, the DNA is TGTGCCTCTCGAGGTTTAGCGGGAGGGATGCGGACAGATACGCAGTATTCT. This sequence encodes CASRGLAGGMRTDTQYS.